A single sample is the source of the 8 T cell receptor beta chains below, sequenced in a study of blood T cells in healthy people across ages. Sample-barcoded 5' priming and a J-beta primer mix drove a second PCR of roughly 6 to 12 cycles. TCRdb redid the calling of the 5' RACE reads with MiXCR, one entry per CDR3 protein. The data hold 800,000 or so distinct CDR3 sequences, with about 42% observed a single time. The sequencing sample was made of blood. These receptors all stem from a man older than 75 in good health.

This clonotype turned up a few times. V gene TRBV20-1 combines with J gene TRBJ2-1; TRBD2 might be the D (6 bases). Germline loops: CDR1 DFQATT, CDR2 SNEGSKA (reference sequence). Between the trimmed V and J ends, which lost 3 bases and 4 bases, there was a span of 16 bases. This CDR3 region has 15 residues. The DNA of the CDR3 is TGCAGTGCTAGGAGTAGGAGGGGCTGGTACAATGAGCAGTTCTTC. Translated, it gives CSARSRRGWYNEQFF.

V gene TRBV24-1 combines with J gene TRBJ2-1; tentatively, D is TRBD2 (5 bases). The assigned J gene may be wrong: the sequence end matches TRBJ2-7 better. This CDR3 has 16 amino acids. In germline, CDR1 is KGHDR, CDR2 SFDVKD. The CDR3 bases are TGTGCCACCAGTGTCGAGAGCGGACTCTCCTACAATGAGCAGTACTTC. Translating it yields CATSVESGLSYNEQYF.

The gene calls are TRBV7-9 and TRBJ2-3, with a possible D match to TRBD1 (6 bases). The germline V gene encodes CDR1 SEHNR and CDR2 FQNEAQ (reference sequence). This CDR3 comprises 16 residues. V was trimmed by 1 base and J by 2 bases, leaving 13 bases between them. The CDR3 sequence: CASSLVQGRFTDTQYF. CDR3 DNA: TGTGCCAGCAGCTTAGTTCAGGGGCGCTTCACAGATACGCAGTATTTT.

The V and J genes are TRBV2 and TRBJ2-1; weak D call: TRBD1 (6 bases). Trimming pared 8 bases from V and 5 bases from J, leaving 16 bases between. Looked up from germline, CDR1 is SNHLY and CDR2 is FYNNEI. This CDR3 comprises 14 residues. CDR3 in DNA: TGTGCCAGCCCTGTCCGGGACACCGACAATGAGCAGTTCTTC. Its translation is CASPVRDTDNEQFF.

Worth noting for this clonotype: This likely came from a read error, as a far larger clone is one base away. This rearrangement joins TRBV7-2 to TRBJ2-1; unclear D gene. Trimming pared 4 bases from V and 6 bases from J, leaving 7 bases between. CDR1 SGHTA and CDR2 FQGNSA come from the germline V gene. This CDR3 spans 12 amino acids. This CDR3 reads CASSSVLNEQFF. The DNA for the CDR3 is TGTGCCAGCAGCTCAGTGCTCAATGAGCAGTTCTTC.

The chain has TRBV7-9 and TRBJ2-5, with D perhaps TRBD2 (5 bases). Germline-derived CDR1 and CDR2 are SEHNR and FQNEAQ (reference sequence). The CDR3 is 15 residues long. Trimming left V 7 bases short and J 5 bases short, with 20 bases between. The CDR3 here is CASISARRVPETQYF. The CDR3 DNA is TGTGCCAGCATCTCCGCCCGGCGGGTCCCCGAGACCCAGTACTTC.

As to this clonotype: This may be a read error, as it is one base from a much larger clone. The chain combines TRBV6-5 with TRBJ2-5; 9 bases align to TRBD2. CDR1 and CDR2 from the germline V gene are MNHEY and SVGAGI. V shed 6 bases and J 11 bases; nucleotides not matched to a gene: 13. The CDR3 has 14 residues. The CDR3 nucleotides read TGTGCCAGCAGACTAGCGGGCATTTCCAATGAGCAGTACTTC. Translation gives CASRLAGISNEQYF.

This clonotype was seen a single time. This chain uses TRBV29-1 with TRBJ2-1; possible D gene TRBD1, 6 bases. Germline V gene lookup returns CDR1 SQVTM and CDR2 ANQGSEA. Trimming removed 6 bases at V and 0 bases at J, with 12 bases between. This CDR3 region has 14 residues. The CDR3 reads CSVSDRYSYNEQFF. The CDR3 coding sequence is TGCAGCGTCTCCGACAGGTACTCCTACAATGAGCAGTTCTTC.